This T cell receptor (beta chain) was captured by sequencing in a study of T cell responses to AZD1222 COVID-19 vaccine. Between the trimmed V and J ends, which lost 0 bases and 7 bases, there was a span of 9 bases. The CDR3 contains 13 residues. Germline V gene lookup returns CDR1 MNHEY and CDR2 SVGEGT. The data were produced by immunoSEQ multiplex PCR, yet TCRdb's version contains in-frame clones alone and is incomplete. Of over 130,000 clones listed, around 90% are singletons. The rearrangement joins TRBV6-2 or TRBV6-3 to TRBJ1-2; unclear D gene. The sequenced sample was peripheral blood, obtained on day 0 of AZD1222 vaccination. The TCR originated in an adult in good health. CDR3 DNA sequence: TGTGCCAGCAGTTACTCCGGGGAGAGTGGCTACACCTTC. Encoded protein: CASSYSGESGYTF.